A single sample is the source of the 18 T cell receptor beta chains below, sequenced in a study of blood T cell repertoires in COVID-19. The assay was immunoSEQ multiplex PCR, and TCRdb's table has in-frame clones only and misses some. Of approximately 310,000 clones listed, more than 75% were seen once; the top ten hold 1%. Sequencing input: peripheral blood. The receptor set was obtained from a man aged 50 to 59 with active or convalescent COVID-19.

This chain uses TRBV28 with TRBJ1-5; perhaps TRBD1 as D (6 bases). The CDR3 has 15 residues. CDR1 is MDHEN, CDR2 SYDVKM, per germline. V was cut by 5 bases and J by 2 bases, with 13 bases left in between. The CDR3 DNA reads TGTGCCAGCAGTACCTTCAGGGGTGGCAATCAGCCCCAGCATTTT. Translation gives CASSTFRGGNQPQHF.

This sequence joins TRBV30 and TRBJ2-5; TRBD2 might be the D (5 bases). Trimming pared 2 bases from V and 3 bases from J, leaving 16 bases between. The CDR3 sequence is 15 residues long. Germline V gives CDR1 GTSNPN, CDR2 SVGIG (reference sequence). The CDR3 bases are TGTGCCTGGAGTCGAGGGTGGACGGAAGAAGAGACCCAGTACTTC. This translates into CAWSRGWTEEETQYF.

The chain uses TRBV6-5 and TRBJ1-2; D is perhaps TRBD1 (5 bases). Germline lookup yields CDR1 MNHEY and CDR2 SVGAGI. Trimming shortened V by 0 bases and J by 6 bases, and 14 bases separated the two germline ends. The CDR3 consists of 15 residues. The CDR3 here is CASSYSYSGMDGYTF. The CDR3 nucleotides read TGTGCCAGCAGTTACTCGTACTCAGGGATGGATGGCTACACCTTC.

This clone was recorded once. V gene TRBV10-2 combines with J gene TRBJ1-2, with D perhaps TRBD1 (5 bases). V lost 0 bases, J lost 6 bases, and 20 bases lay in between. The CDR3 is 17 amino acids. Germline-derived CDR1 and CDR2 are WSHSY and SAAADI. CDR3 sequence reads: CASSESPWQGGGNGYTF. The CDR3 nucleotides read TGCGCCAGCAGTGAGTCCCCGTGGCAGGGAGGAGGCAATGGCTACACCTTC.

Remarks on this clone: Distinct nucleotide sequences in the sample also encode this CDR3. The CDR3 loop is CASRDRGLGQPQHF. CDR3 sequence (DNA): TGTGCCAGCAGGGACAGGGGGCTAGGTCAGCCCCAGCATTTT. The chain combines TRBV2 with TRBJ1-5; TRBD1 aligns across 11 bases. From germline, CDR1 is SNHLY and CDR2 FYNNEI. The CDR3 has 14 residues. J lost 6 bases, V lost 6 bases, and 4 bases had no gene match.

V and J are TRBV29-1 and TRBJ1-2; D perhaps matches TRBD1 (6 bases). This CDR3 comprises 13 residues. Germline assignment: CDR1 SQVTM and CDR2 ANQGSEA. Trimming pared 7 bases from V and 5 bases from J, leaving 17 bases between. CDR3 sequence (DNA): TGCAGCGCGGTGGACAGTGATCCTTATGGCTACACCTTC. Its protein product is CSAVDSDPYGYTF. Full variable domain (outside the CDR3, taken from reference TRBV29-1 and TRBJ1-2): SAVISQKPSRDICQRGTSLTIQCQVDSQVTMMFWYRQQPGQSLTLIATANQGSEATYESGFVIDKFPISRPNLTFSTLTVSNMSPEDSSIYLCSAVDSDPYGYTFGSGTRLTVV.

The chain combines TRBV7-9 with TRBJ2-2; TRBD1 matches at 7 bases. The V gene end was trimmed by 11 bases and the J gene end by 6 bases; junction bases not matched to a gene: 9. Germline assignment: CDR1 SEHNR and CDR2 FQNEAQ (reference sequence). CDR3 length: 13 amino acids. DNA of the CDR3: TGTGCCGTTCAGACAGGGTCGGCCGGGGAGCTGTTTTTT. Protein sequence: CAVQTGSAGELFF.

The chain couples TRBV9 to TRBJ2-5; 7 nucleotides match TRBD2. Germline V gene sequence: CDR1 SGDLS, CDR2 YYNGEE. CDR3 length: 15 amino acids. After removal of 3 bases from V and 1 base from J, the junction contained 6 bases not matched to a gene. The CDR3 reads CASSAHGGTQETQYF. The DNA for the CDR3 is TGTGCCAGCAGCGCCCACGGGGGGACCCAAGAGACCCAGTACTTC.

The chain joins TRBV6-5 to TRBJ2-5, with 7 bases aligning to TRBD2. Germline CDR1 is MNHEY and CDR2 is SVGAGI. Trimming removed 6 bases from V and 9 bases from J; junction bases left unmatched: 13. The CDR3 sequence is 14 residues long. The CDR3 sequence: CASSPAGVGGSQYF. DNA for the CDR3: TGTGCCAGCAGCCCGGCGGGGGTGGGTGGGTCCCAGTACTTC.

CDR3 nucleotides: TGTGCCAGCTCACCACGGGCGGGTAAGGATAGCAATCAGCCCCAGCATTTT. It yields the protein CASSPRAGKDSNQPQHF. The genes are TRBV18 and TRBJ1-5; no firm D call. This CDR3 has 17 amino acids. Trimming shortened V by 1 base and J by 0 bases, and 13 bases separated the two germline ends. Germline lookup yields CDR1 KGHSH and CDR2 LQKENI.

V and J are TRBV4-3 and TRBJ2-5, with D perhaps matching TRBD1 (6 bases). V lost 3 bases to trimming and J lost 2 bases, with 10 bases between them. Germline values: CDR1 LGHNA, CDR2 YSLEER. The length of the CDR3 is 14 residues. CDR3 region: CASSQTGWQETQYF. The CDR3, as DNA: TGCGCCAGCAGCCAGACAGGTTGGCAAGAGACCCAGTACTTC.

This chain uses TRBV5-6 with TRBJ2-2; 9 bases map to TRBD2. The CDR3 is 16 amino acids. Germline V gene sequence: CDR1 SGHDT, CDR2 YYEEEE. J was trimmed by 6 bases and V by 0 bases; bases with no gene match: 6. CDR3 nucleotides: TGTGCCAGCAGCTTGGCCGTAGCGGGAGACGCCGGGGAGCTGTTTTTT. This codes for CASSLAVAGDAGELFF.

Comment on this clone: Within the sample, other DNA sequences also encode this same CDR3. This rearrangement joins TRBV5-1 to TRBJ1-5; 9 nucleotides agree with TRBD1. There are 15 residues in the CDR3. After removal of 4 bases from V and 2 bases from J, the junction contained 4 bases not matched to a gene. The V gene's germline CDR1 is SGHRS and CDR2 YFSETQ. The CDR3 nucleotides are TGCGCCAGCAGCCCCGGGACAGGGCGCAATCAGCCCCAGCATTTT. Amino acid sequence: CASSPGTGRNQPQHF.

The gene calls are TRBV19 and TRBJ1-1, with TRBD1 as a possible D gene (6 bases). Germline assignment: CDR1 LNHDA and CDR2 SQIVND (reference sequence). The V end lost 5 bases, the J end lost 3 bases, and 16 bases lay between the germline ends. The CDR3 is made up of 15 amino acids. CDR3 in amino acids: CASSPVAGADTEAFF. The CDR3 DNA is TGTGCCAGTAGTCCCGTGGCAGGGGCAGACACTGAAGCTTTCTTT.

V gene TRBV28 combines with J gene TRBJ1-5; possibly TRBD1 for D (5 bases). Per germline, CDR1 MDHEN and CDR2 SYDVKM. V gave up 2 bases and J gave up 4 bases, with 21 bases separating them. This CDR3 is built from 18 residues. The CDR3 spells CASSLDPPGVQGNQPQHF. Written as DNA, the CDR3 is TGTGCCAGCAGTTTAGATCCTCCTGGGGTGCAGGGTAATCAGCCCCAGCATTTT.

The CDR3: CASSSTSGALTGELFF. The CDR3 DNA reads TGTGCCAGCAGTTCGACTAGCGGGGCACTCACCGGGGAGCTGTTTTTT. The J gene is TRBJ2-2, the V gene TRBV2; 11 bases align to TRBD2. Per the germline V gene, CDR1 is SNHLY and CDR2 is FYNNEI. CDR3 length equals 16 residues. The V gene end was trimmed by 5 bases and the J gene end by 4 bases; junction bases not matched to a gene: 6.

The chain employs TRBV2 and TRBJ2-7; TRBD1 matches at 8 bases. Germline V CDR1 and CDR2: SNHLY, FYNNEI. V lost 0 bases, J lost 2 bases, and 6 bases stayed unmatched. The CDR3 has 16 amino acids. CDR3 bases: TGTGCCAGCAGTGAAGCCCGGGACAGGCCGCCCTACGAGCAGTACTTC. Protein: CASSEARDRPPYEQYF.

This clone was seen once. The V call is TRBV2, the J call TRBJ1-1; the D is unclear. The CDR3 loop spans 13 amino acids. The germline V gene has CDR1 SNHLY and CDR2 FYNNEI. Trimming cost V 7 bases and J 1 base, with 10 bases left between them. This CDR3 is CASTQGANTEAFF. In nucleotides, the CDR3 is TGTGCCAGCACACAAGGAGCGAACACTGAAGCTTTCTTT.